These 29 T cell receptor beta chains originate from one sample sequenced in a study of blood T cells in healthy people across ages. Alongside a J-beta primer mix, a sample-barcoded 5' primer served in a second PCR lasting about 7 to 11 cycles. TCRdb passed the 5' RACE reads through MiXCR, listing each CDR3 protein once. The sample lists about 570,000 distinct CDR3 sequences, 25% to 30% occurring once. The sequenced material came from blood. These receptor sequences come from a woman aged 70-85 years in good health.

V gene TRBV20-1 combines with J gene TRBJ2-5; the D gene could be TRBD1 or TRBD2 (6 bases each). Trimming removed 4 bases from V and 0 bases from J, with 21 bases in between. The CDR3 extends over 17 amino acids. Germline CDR1 reads DFQATT; CDR2 reads SNEGSKA (reference sequence). CDR3 bases: TGCAGTGCTACGGGGACTGGGGGGACATATAACCAAGAGACCCAGTACTTC. Translation gives CSATGTGGTYNQETQYF.

V and J are TRBV9 and TRBJ2-1; 7 bases are a match to TRBD2. CDR3 size: 15 residues. Trimming took 2 bases from V and 3 from J; bases not matched to a gene: 5. CDR1 is SGDLS, CDR2 YYNGEE, per germline. The CDR3 DNA sequence: TGTGCCAGCAGCGTGGACGCGGGGGACTACAATGAGCAGTTCTTC. Translated, it gives CASSVDAGDYNEQFF.

This clonotype was seen a handful of times. The V and J genes are TRBV7-2 and TRBJ2-5; 11 positions match TRBD2. The CDR3 length is 16 residues. The germline V gene has CDR1 SGHTA and CDR2 FQGNSA. J lost 4 bases, V lost 5 bases, and 9 bases had no gene match. Here the CDR3 DNA reads TGTGCCAGCAGCCTCAAGTCTAGCGGGGGGACAGAGACCCAGTACTTC. This sequence encodes CASSLKSSGGTETQYF.

V usage is TRBV7-2 and J usage is TRBJ2-3; 11 bases are a match to TRBD2. Germline V gene sequence: CDR1 SGHTA, CDR2 FQGNSA. There are 15 residues in the CDR3. Losses at the gene ends were 6 bases for V and 2 bases for J; bases not matched to a gene: 4. The CDR3 loop is CASRRLAGNTDTQYF. CDR3 DNA sequence: TGTGCCAGCAGAAGACTAGCGGGGAACACAGATACGCAGTATTTT.

This clonotype has only one observation. The rearrangement links TRBV25-1 to TRBJ2-3, with D perhaps matching TRBD1 (5 bases). Germline V gene lookup returns CDR1 MGHDK and CDR2 SYGVNS. This CDR3 contains 13 residues. With 4 bases removed from V and 6 bases from J, the gap between germline ends came to 11 bases. The CDR3 here is CASSGDRIDTQYF. As DNA, the CDR3 is TGTGCCAGCAGTGGAGACAGAATCGATACGCAGTATTTT. Filled out from reference TRBV25-1 and TRBJ2-3, the complete variable domain reads EADIYQTPRYLVIGTGKKITLECSQTMGHDKMYWYQQDPGMELHLIHYSYGVNSTEKGDLSSESTVSRIRTEHFPLTLESARPSHTSQYLCASSGDRIDTQYFGPGTRLTVL.

Details on this clonotype: The junction shows a germline mismatch at one end, possibly a read error. The chain carries TRBV7-8 and TRBJ2-2; 9 positions agree with TRBD1. The CDR3 is 19 amino acids. CDR1 and CDR2 (germline): SGHVS, FQNEAQ. CDR3 region: CASSPSSVQGAMNAGELFF. In DNA form, the CDR3 reads TGTGCCAGCAGCCCATCTTCGGTACAGGGGGCGATGAACGCCGGGGAGCTGTTTTTT.

The V and J genes are TRBV6-6 and TRBJ2-1; D is perhaps TRBD1 or TRBD2 (5 bases each). Germline V gene data show CDR1 as MNHNY and CDR2 as SVGAGI (reference sequence). The CDR3 is 14 amino acids. V dropped 2 bases and J dropped 4 bases, with 9 bases sitting between them. Here the CDR3 reads CASSYGTAYNEQFF. The DNA for the CDR3 is TGTGCCAGCAGTTACGGGACCGCTTACAATGAGCAGTTCTTC.

This clonotype was counted a few times. The CDR3 DNA sequence: TGTGCCAGCAGCCCCGGTCTCGGGCAGGCTGGCTACACCTTC. Translated, it gives CASSPGLGQAGYTF. V gene TRBV4-2 combines with J gene TRBJ1-2; the D is unclear. Trimming removed 4 bases at V and 7 bases at J, with 16 bases between. This CDR3 region has 14 residues. Germline V CDR1 and CDR2: LGHNA, YNFKEQ.

This chain joins TRBV5-1 and TRBJ2-5, with D unresolved. Trimming took off 1 base at V and 2 bases at J, with 9 bases between the two ends. Germline assignment: CDR1 SGHRS and CDR2 YFSETQ. This CDR3 has 14 amino acids. CDR3 sequence reads: CASSLTDPQETQYF. The CDR3 DNA sequence: TGCGCCAGCAGCTTGACAGACCCACAAGAGACCCAGTACTTC.

This chain uses TRBV20-1 with TRBJ2-5; 7 bases agree with TRBD2. Germline CDR1 and CDR2: DFQATT and SNEGSKA (reference sequence). The CDR3 is 15 amino acids. V shed 1 base and J 11 bases; nucleotides not matched to a gene: 16. This CDR3 reads CSARVEARRAREQYF. The CDR3 DNA reads as TGCAGTGCTAGAGTTGAGGCTAGGCGGGCGCGGGAGCAGTACTTC.

This clonotype was detected a few times. This sequence joins TRBV9 and TRBJ2-3; 8 bases match TRBD1. V dropped 7 bases and J dropped 3; count of bases not matched to a gene: 7. CDR1 is SGDLS and CDR2 is YYNGEE in the germline V gene. The CDR3 has 14 amino acids. The CDR3 loop is CASSSQGATDTQYF. In nucleotides, the CDR3 is TGTGCCAGCTCCTCGCAGGGGGCAACAGATACGCAGTATTTT.

At least ten counts were recorded for this clonotype. The chain couples TRBV7-2 to TRBJ2-7, with D uncertain. The better agreement between TRBJ2-5 and the DNA end casts doubt on the J call. The CDR3 is 14 residues long. Germline loops: CDR1 SGHTA, CDR2 FQGNSA. Written as DNA, the CDR3 is TGTGCCAGCAGCTCCTACAGTAGACAAGAGACCCAGTACTTC. Translating it yields CASSSYSRQETQYF.

This rearrangement joins TRBV5-1 to TRBJ1-4; 9 bases are shared with TRBD1. CDR1 is SGHRS and CDR2 is YFSETQ in the germline V gene. The CDR3 spans 15 residues. The trim removed 4 bases at V and 1 base at J, leaving 2 bases unmatched. The CDR3 DNA follows: TGCGCCAGCAGCGAGGACAGGGGAACTAATGAAAAACTGTTTTTT. Protein product: CASSEDRGTNEKLFF.

The chain has TRBV10-2 and TRBJ2-7, with D possibly being TRBD1 or TRBD2 (6 bases each). Trimming took 4 bases from V and 7 from J, leaving 17 bases between them. The CDR3 runs to 14 residues. The germline V gene has CDR1 WSHSY and CDR2 SAAADI. The CDR3: CASSGQAGLREQYF. In nucleotides, the CDR3 is TGCGCCAGCAGTGGACAGGCAGGACTACGGGAGCAGTACTTC.

The chain employs TRBV12-3 or TRBV12-4 and TRBJ2-1; TRBD2 matches at 9 bases. The CDR3 is 17 residues long. The V segment lost 5 bases and the J segment 5 bases; nucleotides outside the gene matches: 13. The CDR3 loop reads CASSAPLSAGGNNEQFF. For the CDR3, the DNA is TGTGCCAGCAGTGCGCCCCTTTCAGCGGGGGGCAACAATGAGCAGTTCTTC.

The chain couples TRBV20-1 to TRBJ2-5, with D perhaps matching TRBD1 (6 bases). Trimming took 1 base from V and 5 from J, leaving 8 bases between them. The CDR3 covers 12 residues. CDR1 is DFQATT, CDR2 SNEGSKA, per germline (reference sequence). CDR3 loop: CSARGQAETQYF. In DNA form, the CDR3 reads TGCAGTGCTAGAGGACAGGCGGAGACCCAGTACTTC.

The genes are TRBV20-1 and TRBJ2-1, with TRBD2 matching 8 bases. J was trimmed by 0 bases and V by 6 bases; bases with no gene match: 10. The CDR3 spans 16 residues. Per germline, CDR1 DFQATT and CDR2 SNEGSKA (reference sequence). CDR3 sequence reads: CSATRAAGGSYNEQFF. The DNA of the CDR3 is TGCAGTGCGACCCGAGCGGCGGGGGGCTCCTACAATGAGCAGTTCTTC.

The genes are TRBV5-1 and TRBJ2-5; D is ambiguous. Germline lookup yields CDR1 SGHRS and CDR2 YFSETQ. V lost 4 bases and J 3 bases, leaving 10 bases between the germline ends. The CDR3 consists of 13 residues. The CDR3 coding sequence is TGCGCCAGCAGCCCCGGACCCAAAGAGACCCAGTACTTC. This gives the protein CASSPGPKETQYF.

V is TRBV19 and J is TRBJ1-5; a possible D gene is TRBD1 (5 bases). CDR3 length: 14 amino acids. V was cut by 5 bases and J by 5 bases, with 13 bases left in between. The germline V gene has CDR1 LNHDA and CDR2 SQIVND (reference sequence). DNA of the CDR3: TGTGCCAGTAGTGCGGGACTCCGATATCAGCCCCAGCATTTT. Amino acid sequence: CASSAGLRYQPQHF. Drawing the rest from reference TRBV19 and TRBJ1-5, the complete variable domain is DGGITQSPKYLFRKEGQNVTLSCEQNLNHDAMYWYRQDPGQGLRLIYYSQIVNDFQKGDIAEGYSVSREKKESFPLTVTSAQKNPTAFYLCASSAGLRYQPQHFGDGTRLSIL.

The rearrangement uses TRBV12-3 or TRBV12-4 and TRBJ2-3; 11 bases align to TRBD2. V was clipped by 4 bases and J by 10 bases; unmatched bases: 13. The CDR3 is 16 residues long. The CDR3 protein is CASSSRLAGQSQSQYF. The CDR3, as DNA: TGTGCCAGCAGTTCAAGACTAGCGGGGCAATCCCAATCGCAGTATTTT.

V and J are TRBV7-8 and TRBJ1-2; TRBD1 matches 7 bases. The V segment lost 4 bases and the J segment 0 bases; nucleotides outside the gene matches: 11. Germline V lookup: CDR1 SGHVS, CDR2 FQNEAQ. The CDR3 runs to 17 residues. The CDR3 is CASSYNRDSAANYGYTF. CDR3 DNA sequence: TGTGCCAGCAGCTATAACCGGGACAGCGCTGCTAACTATGGCTACACCTTC.

This clonotype occurred a few times. The chain combines TRBV12-3 or TRBV12-4 with TRBJ2-3; D is unclear. Trimming took off 1 base at V and 7 bases at J, with 6 bases between the two ends. The CDR3 length is 12 residues. The CDR3 DNA reads TGTGCCAGCAGTTTAGGGGTAAATACGCAGTATTTT. This gives the protein CASSLGVNTQYF.

The table lists this clonotype with a few counts. V is TRBV12-3 or TRBV12-4 and J is TRBJ2-5, with D possibly TRBD1 on 6 matching bases. This CDR3 has 14 amino acids. Trimming removed 5 bases from V and 7 bases from J, with 17 bases in between. The CDR3 spells CASSAPGAQRTQYF. For the CDR3, the DNA is TGTGCCAGCAGTGCCCCAGGGGCGCAGCGGACCCAGTACTTC.

CDR3 in DNA: TGCGCCAGCAGCCAAGATGCGGGGAGCACAGATACGCAGTATTTT. This sequence encodes CASSQDAGSTDTQYF. The J gene is TRBJ2-3, the V gene TRBV4-3; a weak D match, TRBD2 (6 bases). Germline loops: CDR1 LGHNA, CDR2 YSLEER. CDR3 size: 15 residues. Trimming pared 0 bases from V and 0 bases from J, leaving 7 bases between.

The table lists this clonotype with a count of one. The chain combines TRBV5-1 with TRBJ1-4; D is unresolved. V was cut by 2 bases and J by 6 bases, with 14 bases left in between. The V gene's germline CDR1 is SGHRS and CDR2 YFSETQ. This CDR3 spans 15 amino acids. This chain's CDR3 is CASSFLGKDYEKLFF. CDR3 coding DNA: TGCGCCAGCAGCTTTTTGGGAAAGGATTATGAAAAACTGTTTTTT.

The chain is built from TRBV9 and TRBJ2-7; a possible D gene is TRBD2 (6 bases). CDR1 and CDR2 (germline): SGDLS, YYNGEE. Trimming removed 0 bases from V and 2 bases from J, with 9 bases in between. The CDR3 consists of 14 residues. This CDR3 reads CASSVAGETYEQYF. CDR3 in DNA: TGTGCCAGCAGCGTAGCGGGGGAGACCTACGAGCAGTACTTC. The whole variable domain, remainder taken from reference TRBV9 and TRBJ2-7, is DSGVTQTPKHLITATGQRVTLRCSPRSGDLSVYWYQQSLDQGLQFLIQYYNGEERAKGNILERFSAQQFPDLHSELNLSSLELGDSALYFCASSVAGETYEQYFGPGTRLTVT.

The chain uses TRBV5-6 and TRBJ2-1; no firm D call. This CDR3 spans 14 amino acids. With 2 bases removed from V and 12 bases from J, the gap between germline ends came to 18 bases. From germline, CDR1 is SGHDT and CDR2 YYEEEE. CDR3 bases: TGTGCCAGCAGCTTTGGGCACGCCTCGTCCGGGCAGTTCTTC. The encoded protein is CASSFGHASSGQFF.

V gene TRBV24-1 combines with J gene TRBJ2-5; D may be TRBD2 (6 bases). Trimming left V 2 bases short and J 10 bases short, with 10 bases between. This CDR3 spans 12 amino acids. The germline V gene has CDR1 KGHDR and CDR2 SFDVKD. The CDR3 coding sequence is TGTGCCACCAGTGATTCGGGGGTCGGCCAGTACTTC. Encoded protein: CATSDSGVGQYF.

The V gene is TRBV4-1, the J gene TRBJ2-5; tentatively, D is TRBD1 or TRBD2 (6 bases each). Germline V lookup: CDR1 MGHRA, CDR2 YSYEKL. This CDR3 region has 15 residues. Trimming left V 0 bases short and J 5 bases short, with 13 bases between. CDR3 nucleotide sequence: TGCGCCAGCAGCCAAGATTGGGGGGCGCGGGAGACCCAGTACTTC. Protein product: CASSQDWGARETQYF.